Below are 20 T cell receptor beta chains sequenced from a single sample in a study of blood T cell repertoires in COVID-19. Using immunoSEQ multiplex PCR, the repertoire was profiled, and TCRdb retains in-frame clones only, with some absent. The sample shows over 130,000 clones, approximately 86% of them seen only once. Sequencing was performed on peripheral blood. These receptors were collected from a human donor in a cohort sampled during active COVID-19.

CDR3 residues: CASTRRTVGNTIYF. In DNA, the CDR3 is TGTGCCAGCACCCGAAGAACGGTTGGAAACACCATATATTTT. The chain uses TRBV6-1 and TRBJ1-3; the D is unclear. The CDR3 spans 14 residues. The germline V gene has CDR1 MNHNS and CDR2 SASEGT. Between the trimmed V and J ends, which lost 7 bases and 3 bases, there was a span of 13 bases.

V gene TRBV11-2 combines with J gene TRBJ2-7; D unresolved. CDR1 is SGHAT and CDR2 is FQNNGV in the germline V gene. The CDR3 length is 14 residues. Trimming shortened V by 0 bases and J by 1 base, and 7 bases separated the two germline ends. DNA for the CDR3: TGTGCCAGCAGCTTAGACGGCAGGTCCTACGAGCAGTACTTC. This sequence encodes CASSLDGRSYEQYF.

The chain carries TRBV7-3 and TRBJ2-3; tentative D call: TRBD1 (5 bases). V lost 8 bases and J 5 bases, leaving 14 bases between the germline ends. Germline V CDR1 and CDR2: SGHTA, FQGTGA. The length of the CDR3 is 13 residues. CDR3 bases: TGTGCCAGCGCCAGGGCCCTACGAGATACGCAGTATTTT. Its translation: CASARALRDTQYF.

This clone was detected a few times. V is TRBV27 and J is TRBJ2-1, with 9 bases identical to TRBD2. The V gene's germline CDR1 is MNHEY and CDR2 SMNVEV (reference sequence). This CDR3 comprises 14 residues. Germline trimming cut 7 bases from V and 2 bases from J; bases unmatched to any gene: 3. CDR3 coding DNA: TGTGCCAGCAACGCGGGAGGGCCCTACAATGAGCAGTTCTTC. Its translation is CASNAGGPYNEQFF.

V gene TRBV5-1 combines with J gene TRBJ2-7; maybe TRBD2 (6 bases). V was pared by 1 base and J by 1 base, with 9 bases between. Germline V CDR1 and CDR2: SGHRS, YFSETQ. The CDR3 length is 14 residues. The CDR3 spells CASSLLGGSYEQYF. In DNA, the CDR3 is TGCGCCAGCAGCTTGTTAGGAGGGTCCTACGAGCAGTACTTC. Full variable domain (outside the CDR3, taken from reference TRBV5-1 and TRBJ2-7): KAGVTQTPRYLIKTRGQQVTLSCSPISGHRSVSWYQQTPGQGLQFLFEYFSETQRNKGNFPGRFSGRQFSNSRSEMNVSTLELGDSALYLCASSLLGGSYEQYFGPGTRLTVT.

V gene TRBV5-1 combines with J gene TRBJ2-5, with 7 bases aligning to TRBD1. Per germline, CDR1 SGHRS and CDR2 YFSETQ. The junction had 8 bases not matched to a gene; V was cut back by 4 bases and J by 5 bases. The CDR3 has 14 amino acids. CDR3 DNA: TGCGCCAGCAGCATGGGACAGATACGGGAGACCCAGTACTTC. This codes for CASSMGQIRETQYF. Full variable domain (remainder filled in from reference TRBV5-1 and TRBJ2-5): KAGVTQTPRYLIKTRGQQVTLSCSPISGHRSVSWYQQTPGQGLQFLFEYFSETQRNKGNFPGRFSGRQFSNSRSEMNVSTLELGDSALYLCASSMGQIRETQYFGPGTRLLVL.

This rearrangement joins TRBV5-1 to TRBJ2-5; 10 bases map to TRBD2. The germline CDR1 and CDR2 sequences are SGHRS and YFSETQ. V lost 3 bases to trimming and J lost 2 bases; unmatched junction nucleotides: 7. This CDR3 is built from 16 residues. CDR3 DNA: TGCGCCAGCAGCTCACCTAAACTAGCGGGACAAGAGACCCAGTACTTC. The encoded protein is CASSSPKLAGQETQYF.

J is TRBJ2-7 and V is TRBV5-4; a weak D match, TRBD2 (5 bases). Germline values: CDR1 SGHNT, CDR2 YYREEE (reference sequence). The CDR3 is 17 amino acids. V dropped 3 bases and J dropped 1 base, with 20 bases sitting between them. CDR3 protein: CASSSKIRGSYSYEQYF. As DNA, the CDR3 is TGTGCCAGCAGCTCCAAGATCCGAGGGTCCTATTCCTACGAGCAGTACTTC. Together with reference TRBV5-4 and TRBJ2-7, the CDR3 gives the full variable domain: ETGVTQSPTHLIKTRGQQVTLRCSSQSGHNTVSWYQQALGQGPQFIFQYYREEENGRGNFPPRFSGLQFPNYSSELNVNALELDDSALYLCASSSKIRGSYSYEQYFGPGTRLTVT.

The chain is built from TRBV2 and TRBJ2-2, with 11 bases fitting TRBD2. V trimming: 7 bases; J trimming: 6 bases; junction bases outside the gene matches: 4. This CDR3 spans 14 amino acids. In germline, CDR1 is SNHLY, CDR2 FYNNEI. The CDR3 coding sequence is TGTGCCAGCAAGACTAGCGGGAATGCCGGGGAGCTGTTTTTT. This translates into CASKTSGNAGELFF.

V is TRBV28 and J is TRBJ1-4, with TRBD1 identical over 10 bases. V lost 6 bases, J lost 1 base, and 2 bases stayed unmatched. CDR3 length: 15 residues. CDR1 MDHEN and CDR2 SYDVKM come from the germline V gene. CDR3 amino acids: CASSDRGLTNEKLFF. The DNA for the CDR3 is TGTGCCAGCAGCGACAGGGGGCTAACTAATGAAAAACTGTTTTTT.

A single count supports this clone. In DNA, the CDR3 is TGTGCCAGCAGCGGGGTGCGGGAGTGGGGCACCGGGGAGCTGTTTTTT. It specifies CASSGVREWGTGELFF. The genes are TRBV7-9 and TRBJ2-2, with 7 positions matching TRBD2. Per germline, CDR1 SEHNR and CDR2 FQNEAQ (reference sequence). The J segment lost 4 bases and the V segment lost 5 bases, leaving 10 bases of the junction unmatched. The CDR3 runs 16 residues.

The chain recombines TRBV7-9 with TRBJ1-6; D call uncertain. Germline CDR1 reads SEHNR; CDR2 reads FQNEAQ (reference sequence). V lost 4 bases to trimming and J lost 13 bases, with 11 bases between them. This CDR3 region has 12 residues. The CDR3 nucleotides read TGTGCCAGCAGCTCCCTCGGGTTCCCCCTCCACTTT. Translating gives CASSSLGFPLHF.

The chain links TRBV30 to TRBJ1-6, with D tentatively TRBD1 (5 bases). CDR3 length equals 13 residues. Germline CDR1 and CDR2: GTSNPN and SVGIG (reference sequence). V was cut by 3 bases and J by 9 bases, with 12 bases left in between. Here the CDR3 DNA reads TGTGCCTGGAGGGACTATAGGGGTTCACCCCTCCACTTT. Residues: CAWRDYRGSPLHF. The whole variable domain, remainder taken from reference TRBV30 and TRBJ1-6, is SQTIHQWPATLVQPVGSPLSLECTVEGTSNPNLYWYRQAAGRGLQLLFYSVGIGQISSEVPQNLSASRPQDRQFILSSKKLLLSDSGFYLCAWRDYRGSPLHFGNGTRLTVT.

The chain uses TRBV12-3 or TRBV12-4 and TRBJ2-7, with a possible D match to TRBD1 (5 bases). This CDR3 is 12 amino acids long. The V end lost 0 bases, the J end lost 9 bases, and 9 bases lay between the germline ends. The CDR3 is CASSLAGAGQYF. In DNA form, the CDR3 reads TGTGCCAGCAGTTTAGCAGGGGCCGGGCAGTACTTC.

This clone has only one observation. The chain joins TRBV15 to TRBJ2-1, with TRBD2 identical over 10 bases. In germline, CDR1 is LNHNV, CDR2 YYDKDF (reference sequence). J was trimmed by 9 bases and V by 3 bases; bases with no gene match: 11. This CDR3 has 16 amino acids. As DNA, the CDR3 is TGTGCCACCAGCAGGGCTACTAGCGGGGCAGTCGGTGAGCAGTTCTTC. It codes for CATSRATSGAVGEQFF.

The chain employs TRBV25-1 and TRBJ2-1, with D tentatively TRBD2 (6 bases). Germline CDR1 reads MGHDK; CDR2 reads SYGVNS. The germline V and J ends were trimmed by 5 bases and 8 bases, with 16 bases remaining between them. The CDR3 has 14 residues. The CDR3 DNA follows: TGTGCCAGCAGTCCGCGGGACCCAAGGGATGAGCAGTTCTTC. Its translation is CASSPRDPRDEQFF.

The chain has TRBV27 and TRBJ2-7; 9 nucleotides line up with TRBD1. The V and J ends lost 4 bases and 3 bases, in that order; junction bases with no gene match: 1. CDR1 MNHEY and CDR2 SMNVEV come from the germline V gene (reference sequence). The CDR3 is 13 amino acids. Here the CDR3 reads CASSWGQGYEQYF. The DNA for the CDR3 is TGTGCCAGCAGTTGGGGACAGGGCTACGAGCAGTACTTC.

This clone was recorded a few times. This sequence joins TRBV19 and TRBJ2-7; possibly TRBD1 for D (5 bases). The CDR3 sequence is 14 residues long. Trimming left V 5 bases short and J 0 bases short, with 11 bases between. CDR1 and CDR2 (germline): LNHDA, SQIVND (reference sequence). CDR3 region: CASSFQGNSYEQYF. The CDR3 coding sequence is TGTGCCAGTAGTTTTCAGGGAAACTCCTACGAGCAGTACTTC.

The chain has TRBV28 and TRBJ2-5; a possible D gene is TRBD2 (7 bases). The germline CDR1 and CDR2 sequences are MDHEN and SYDVKM. The V end was cut by 2 bases, the J end by 4 bases, with 20 bases between. This CDR3 has 17 residues. CDR3 in amino acids: CASSLGVGGGRRETQYF. The CDR3 nucleotides read TGTGCCAGCAGTTTAGGGGTGGGGGGGGGCCGGAGAGAGACCCAGTACTTC.

The V gene is TRBV3-1 (or the pseudogene TRBV3-2), the J gene TRBJ2-2, with D possibly being TRBD2 (5 bases). The length of the CDR3 is 17 residues. The germline CDR1 and CDR2 sequences are LGHDT and YNNKEL (reference sequence). V shed 2 bases and J shed 3 bases, with 16 bases lying between them. The CDR3 sequence is CASSQTLASRHTGELFF. The CDR3 DNA is TGTGCCAGCAGCCAAACCCTCGCTAGCAGGCACACCGGGGAGCTGTTTTTT.